This T cell receptor beta chain emerged from a study of T-cell memory formation after mild COVID-19. Study-wide background: Largely, TCR clusters stayed within a single donor. General observations from the study: Several responding clones turned up in pre-infection memory, indicating that cross-reactive memory may have taken part.

This clonotype showed up just a few times. Its target is not known. TCRdb re-called the 5' RACE reads with MiXCR, one entry per CDR3 protein. Of 360,000 or so distinct CDR3 sequences in the sample, 25% to 30% were seen once. The CDR3 runs to 15 residues. From germline, CDR1 is SGHTA and CDR2 FQGNSA. J was trimmed by 4 bases and V by 5 bases; bases with no gene match: 7. The TCR comes from an adult woman who had mild COVID-19 (a few samples of this study predate the infection). Cell type and time point are not known. Sequenced input: PBMCs or a T cell subset sorted from them (not recorded which). The chain combines TRBV7-2 with TRBJ2-1, with 8 bases identical to TRBD1. Here the CDR3 reads CASSPPGQVYNEQFF. The CDR3, as DNA: TGTGCCAGCAGCCCACCGGGACAGGTGTACAATGAGCAGTTCTTC.